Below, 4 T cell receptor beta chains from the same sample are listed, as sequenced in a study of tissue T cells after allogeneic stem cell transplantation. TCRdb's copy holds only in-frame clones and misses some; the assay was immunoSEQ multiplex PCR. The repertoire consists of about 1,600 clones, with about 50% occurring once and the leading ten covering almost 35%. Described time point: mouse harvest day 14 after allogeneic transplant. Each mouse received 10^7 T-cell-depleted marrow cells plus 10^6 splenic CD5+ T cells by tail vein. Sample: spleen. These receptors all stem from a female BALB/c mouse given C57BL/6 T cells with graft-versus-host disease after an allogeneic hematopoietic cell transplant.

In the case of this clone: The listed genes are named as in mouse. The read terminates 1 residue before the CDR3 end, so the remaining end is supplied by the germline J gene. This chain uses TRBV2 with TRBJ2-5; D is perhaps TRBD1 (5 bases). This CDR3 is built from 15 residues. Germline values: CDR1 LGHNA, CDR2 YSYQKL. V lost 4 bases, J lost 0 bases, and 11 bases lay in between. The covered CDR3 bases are TGTGCCAGCAGCCTAAGAAGGGGTAACCAAGACACCCAGTAC. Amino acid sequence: CASSLRRGNQDTQY. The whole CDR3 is CASSLRRGNQDTQYF.

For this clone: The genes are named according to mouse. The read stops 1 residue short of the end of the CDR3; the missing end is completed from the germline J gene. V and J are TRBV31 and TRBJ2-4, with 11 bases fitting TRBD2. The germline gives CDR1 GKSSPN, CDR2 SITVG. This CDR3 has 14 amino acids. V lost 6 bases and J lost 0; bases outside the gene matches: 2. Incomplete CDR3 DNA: TGTGCCTGCCGGGACTGGGGGAGTCAAAACACCTTGTAC. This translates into CACRDWGSQNTLY. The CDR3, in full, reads CACRDWGSQNTLYF.

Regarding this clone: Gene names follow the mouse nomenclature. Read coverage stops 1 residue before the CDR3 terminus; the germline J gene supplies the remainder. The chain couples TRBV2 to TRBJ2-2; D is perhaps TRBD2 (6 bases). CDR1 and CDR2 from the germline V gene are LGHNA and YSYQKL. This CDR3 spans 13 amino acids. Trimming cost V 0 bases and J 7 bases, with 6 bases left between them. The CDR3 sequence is CASSQEGGGQLYF. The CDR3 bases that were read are TGTGCCAGCAGCCAAGAGGGGGGCGGGCAGCTCTAC.

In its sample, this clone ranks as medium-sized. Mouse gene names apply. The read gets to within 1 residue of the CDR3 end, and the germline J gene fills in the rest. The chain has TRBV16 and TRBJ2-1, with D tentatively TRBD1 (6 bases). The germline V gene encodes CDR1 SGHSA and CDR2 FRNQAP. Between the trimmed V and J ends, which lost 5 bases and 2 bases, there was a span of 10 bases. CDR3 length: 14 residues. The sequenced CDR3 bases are TGTGCAAGCAGCGCCGGGACACACTATGCTGAGCAGTTC. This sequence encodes CASSAGTHYAEQF. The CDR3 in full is CASSAGTHYAEQFF.